This TCR beta chain was captured by sequencing in a study of patients and donors after allogeneic stem cell transplantation. The V gene lost 8 bases and the J gene lost 0 bases, with 8 bases spanning the gap. The CDR3 extends over 13 amino acids. Germline loops: CDR1 MNHNS, CDR2 SASEGT. TCRdb recomputed calls from the RT-PCR reads with MiXCR, one row per CDR3 protein. The data contain about 150,000 distinct CDR3 sequences, 30% to 45% of them seen just once; the ten biggest clones take up roughly 50%. This receptor was taken from a human donor who was either an allogeneic HSCT recipient or a stem cell or donor lymphocyte infusion donor (not recorded which). It is not recorded whose cells these are; they may come from a transplant donor. Sequencing was done on a sample of blood, either unsorted or a sorted T cell fraction (not recorded which). The V gene is TRBV6-1, the J gene TRBJ1-3; D not resolved. DNA for the CDR3: TGTGCCAGCGATATCGCCTCTGGAAACACCATATATTTT. As protein: CASDIASGNTIYF.